The 27 T cell receptor beta chains listed next were all sequenced from one sample in a study of blood T cells in healthy people across ages. A sample-barcoded 5' primer and a J-beta primer mix were used in a second PCR of roughly 7 to 11 cycles. From the 5' RACE reads, TCRdb called clonotypes with MiXCR, one entry per CDR3 protein. The sample carries hundreds of thousands of distinct CDR3 sequences, approximately 59% recorded once. The sample consisted of blood. The receptors were gathered from a man in his sixties in good health.

The sample holds a few counts of this clonotype. The rearrangement links TRBV7-6 to TRBJ2-7; tentative D call: TRBD1 (6 bases). The CDR3 contains 17 residues. Germline-derived CDR1 and CDR2 are SGHVS and FNYEAQ. The V end was cut by 5 bases, the J end by 0 bases, with 20 bases between. The CDR3 loop reads CASSAYSRQGSSYEQYF. The CDR3, as DNA: TGTGCCAGCAGCGCTTATAGTCGGCAGGGGAGCTCCTACGAGCAGTACTTC.

This clonotype was counted only a few times. The rearrangement links TRBV5-1 to TRBJ2-7, with 10 bases lining up with TRBD1. The CDR3 runs 15 residues. Trimming took 6 bases from V and 1 from J; bases not matched to a gene: 7. In germline, CDR1 is SGHRS, CDR2 YFSETQ. The CDR3 sequence is CASTTGDRGSYEQYF. Here the CDR3 DNA reads TGCGCCAGCACTACAGGGGACAGGGGATCCTACGAGCAGTACTTC.

The CDR3 sequence is CASSLFGGNEQFF. CDR3 bases: TGTGCCAGCAGTTTATTCGGGGGGAATGAGCAGTTCTTC. This rearrangement joins TRBV12-3 or TRBV12-4 to TRBJ2-1; the match to TRBD2 covers 7 bases. V trimming: 2 bases; J trimming: 7 bases; junction bases outside the gene matches: 2. CDR3 length equals 13 residues.

The chain couples TRBV20-1 to TRBJ2-5; D not certain. CDR1 and CDR2 from the germline V gene are DFQATT and SNEGSKA (reference sequence). The V and J ends lost 3 bases and 2 bases respectively, with 13 bases between them. The length of the CDR3 is 14 residues. This CDR3 is CSARPGPKQETQYF. The CDR3, as DNA: TGCAGTGCTAGGCCTGGGCCCAAACAAGAGACCCAGTACTTC.

The chain recombines TRBV6-1 with TRBJ2-5; D possibly corresponds to TRBD2 (5 bases). The CDR3 spans 14 residues. The germline V and J ends were trimmed by 6 bases and 11 bases, with 22 bases remaining between them. In germline, CDR1 is MNHNS, CDR2 SASEGT. The CDR3 sequence: CASSGRLLGDEQYF. The CDR3 DNA is TGTGCCAGCAGCGGACGTCTCCTCGGGGATGAGCAGTACTTC.

This clonotype has a count of ten or more. The chain is built from TRBV29-1 and TRBJ2-1; TRBD1 matches at 7 bases. Germline CDR1 SQVTM, CDR2 ANQGSEA. This CDR3 region has 12 residues. The ends lost 6 bases at V and 9 bases at J; junction bases unmatched: 8. This chain's CDR3 is CSVSQGWAEQFF. In DNA form, the CDR3 reads TGCAGCGTCTCACAGGGGTGGGCTGAGCAGTTCTTC.

The chain couples TRBV6-5 to TRBJ1-5; D unclear. The CDR3 is 13 amino acids. In germline, CDR1 is MNHEY, CDR2 SVGAGI. Trimming removed 0 bases at V and 3 bases at J, with 3 bases between. The DNA for the CDR3 is TGTGCCAGCAGTTACTCAATCAATCAGCCCCAGCATTTT. It yields the protein CASSYSINQPQHF.

The rearrangement uses TRBV6-1 and TRBJ1-2, with TRBD1 as a possible D gene (5 bases). V gave up 6 bases and J gave up 0 bases, with 23 bases separating them. From germline, CDR1 is MNHNS and CDR2 SASEGT. The length of the CDR3 is 18 residues. CDR3 sequence (DNA): TGTGCCAGCAGCTCTCTCAGGATCGGGGCCCTAGCTAACTATGGCTACACCTTC. Encoded protein: CASSSLRIGALANYGYTF.

In its sample, this clonotype was seen many times. The junction departs from the called germline gene at one end, perhaps through a read error. V gene TRBV12-3 or TRBV12-4 combines with J gene TRBJ2-7; D remains unclear. This CDR3 is built from 11 residues. CDR3 DNA: TGCGCCAGCAGTGCCGGATACGAGCAGTACTTC. Encoded protein: CASSAGYEQYF.

The rearrangement uses TRBV7-2 and TRBJ2-5; D is undetermined. The CDR3 totals 15 residues. Trimming cost V 7 bases and J 4 bases, with 19 bases left between them. Germline CDR1 reads SGHTA; CDR2 reads FQGNSA. This chain's CDR3 is CASTQGSNVGETQYF. The CDR3 DNA is TGTGCCAGCACCCAAGGGTCTAATGTTGGAGAGACCCAGTACTTC.

The rearrangement joins TRBV4-2 to TRBJ2-2, with D maybe TRBD1 (6 bases). The CDR3 is made up of 17 amino acids. Trimming left V 1 base short and J 4 bases short, with 16 bases between. Germline CDR1 and CDR2: LGHNA and YNFKEQ. The CDR3, as DNA: TGTGCCAGCAGCCAAGTACCCCCAGGGGCGGGCACCGGGGAGCTGTTTTTT. It yields the protein CASSQVPPGAGTGELFF.

This clonotype was observed a few times. The gene calls are TRBV10-3 and TRBJ1-2; 7 bases match TRBD1. The V gene's germline CDR1 is ENHRY and CDR2 SYGVKD. V lost 6 bases to trimming and J lost 1 base; unmatched junction nucleotides: 2. This CDR3 region has 13 residues. CDR3 sequence: CAISRDSNYGYTF. CDR3 DNA sequence: TGTGCCATCAGCCGGGACAGTAACTATGGCTACACCTTC.

The table lists this clonotype with a few counts. The genes are TRBV7-2 and TRBJ2-2; no clear D. The CDR3 sequence is 16 residues long. V lost 3 bases and J lost 2, with 13 bases in between. Per the germline V gene, CDR1 is SGHTA and CDR2 is FQGNSA. Written as DNA, the CDR3 is TGTGCCAGCAGCTTGAGACAAACTCTAAACACCGGGGAGCTGTTTTTT. This translates into CASSLRQTLNTGELFF.

Note on this clonotype: This may arise from a read error, as a much more abundant clone is one base away. The chain combines TRBV7-9 with TRBJ2-3, with 10 bases lining up with TRBD2. CDR1 SEHNR and CDR2 FQNEAQ come from the germline V gene (reference sequence). The CDR3 covers 17 residues. The CDR3 spells CAGSSPSGGRTTDTQYF. Here the CDR3 DNA reads TGTGCCGGCAGCTCGCCTAGCGGGGGCCGAACCACAGATACGCAGTATTTT.

This clonotype was seen more than once but under ten times. This sequence joins TRBV21-1 and TRBJ2-7; the table names TRBD1, a call not compared with the DNA. TRBV21-1 is described as a pseudogene. The CDR3 spans 16 residues. Here the CDR3 DNA reads TGTGCCAGCAGCAAAAGGGCAGGGATTCCCTCCTACGAGCAGTACTTC. Translating gives CASSKRAGIPSYEQYF.

The chain uses TRBV21-1 and TRBJ2-1; TRBD1, as called in the table, went unchecked against the DNA. TRBV21-1 is shown as a pseudogene. This CDR3 contains 15 residues. The CDR3 region has the DNA TGTGCCAGCAGCCCCCGACAGGGGATATCGAATGAGCAGTTCTTC. This gives the protein CASSPRQGISNEQFF.

The rearrangement uses TRBV2 and TRBJ1-2; D gene ambiguous. Trimming pared 7 bases from V and 4 bases from J, leaving 13 bases between. Germline CDR1 and CDR2: SNHLY and FYNNEI. This CDR3 has 13 residues. CDR3 nucleotides: TGTGCCAGCATGCGGGAATTTGGCTATGGCTACACCTTC. This sequence encodes CASMREFGYGYTF. Complete variable domain (other parts from reference TRBV2 and TRBJ1-2): EPEVTQTPSHQVTQMGQEVILRCVPISNHLYFYWYRQILGQKVEFLVSFYNNEISEKSEIFDDQFSVERPDGSNFTLKIRSTKLEDSAMYFCASMREFGYGYTFGSGTRLTVV.

V is TRBV11-2 and J is TRBJ1-1, with 7 bases fitting TRBD1. This CDR3 is built from 14 residues. CDR1 and CDR2 (germline): SGHAT, FQNNGV. With V trimmed by 5 bases and J by 6 bases, 9 bases remained unmatched. As DNA, the CDR3 is TGTGCCAGCAGCGCCCTTCAGGGGGGGGCTGAAGCTTTCTTT. It translates to CASSALQGGAEAFF.

The chain has TRBV9 and TRBJ2-7; D is unclear. The germline V gene encodes CDR1 SGDLS and CDR2 YYNGEE. V was shortened by 0 bases and J by 7 bases, with 14 bases between the two germline ends. This CDR3 is built from 14 residues. CDR3 loop: CASSVAEAYNEQYF. CDR3 nucleotides: TGTGCCAGCAGCGTAGCTGAAGCCTACAATGAGCAGTACTTC. Full variable domain (missing parts from reference TRBV9 and TRBJ2-7): DSGVTQTPKHLITATGQRVTLRCSPRSGDLSVYWYQQSLDQGLQFLIQYYNGEERAKGNILERFSAQQFPDLHSELNLSSLELGDSALYFCASSVAEAYNEQYFGPGTRLTVT.

This sequence joins TRBV29-1 and TRBJ1-1; D possibly corresponds to TRBD1 (6 bases). V shed 7 bases and J shed 0 bases, with 12 bases lying between them. The CDR3 has 13 residues. CDR1 SQVTM and CDR2 ANQGSEA come from the germline V gene. DNA of the CDR3: TGCAGCGGACACAGGGATATGAACACTGAAGCTTTCTTT. It is translated as CSGHRDMNTEAFF.

The rearrangement joins TRBV27 to TRBJ2-1; 8 bases are a match to TRBD1. The last part of the DNA fits TRBJ2-7 better; the J call may be wrong. The CDR3 extends over 15 amino acids. CDR1 is MNHEY, CDR2 SMNVEV, per germline (reference sequence). The CDR3 DNA reads as TGTGCCAGCAGTCCCATCGGACAGGGCTACAATGAGCAGTACTTC. This gives the protein CASSPIGQGYNEQYF.

CDR3 sequence reads: CASSIRAGYQETQYF. CDR3 coding DNA: TGTGCCAGCAGCATCCGCGCGGGGTACCAAGAGACCCAGTACTTC. The rearrangement links TRBV11-2 to TRBJ2-5; D possibly corresponds to TRBD2 (6 bases). CDR1 and CDR2 from the germline V gene are SGHAT and FQNNGV. Between the trimmed V and J ends, which lost 5 bases and 0 bases, there was a span of 13 bases. The CDR3 is 15 residues long.

As for this clonotype: This may be a read error, as it is one base from a much larger clone. This sequence joins TRBV29-1 and TRBJ2-5, with 10 bases that match TRBD2. CDR3 length: 13 amino acids. In germline, CDR1 is SQVTM, CDR2 ANQGSEA. CDR3 protein: CNVSGGPQETQYF. For the CDR3, the DNA is TGCAACGTTAGCGGGGGGCCTCAAGAGACCCAGTACTTC.

The CDR3 DNA reads TGTGCCAGCAGCCAAGCCCGTGGGGTCATGAACACTGAAGCTTTCTTT. It specifies CASSQARGVMNTEAFF. The V gene is TRBV3-1, the J gene TRBJ1-1; D unclear. Trimming removed 1 base from V and 0 bases from J, with 12 bases in between. There are 16 residues in the CDR3. CDR1 is LGHDT and CDR2 is YNNKEL in the germline V gene (reference sequence).

This clonotype was seen once. CDR3 loop: CASSKDRETRGGQYNEQYF. The CDR3 coding sequence is TGTGCCAGCAGCAAAGATAGGGAAACCAGGGGGGGCCAATACAATGAGCAGTACTTC. The V gene is TRBV21-1, the J gene TRBJ2-7; TRBD1, the table's D call, was not compared with the DNA. TRBV21-1 is deemed a pseudogene. The CDR3 consists of 19 residues.

V usage is TRBV6-5 and J usage is TRBJ1-1; the D is unclear. CDR3 length: 19 amino acids. Germline CDR1 is MNHEY and CDR2 is SVGAGI. Trimming cost V 6 bases and J 0 bases, with 26 bases left between them. CDR3 loop: CASSYYPLKFAGMNTEAFF. CDR3 in DNA: TGTGCCAGCAGCTATTACCCCTTGAAATTCGCCGGCATGAACACTGAAGCTTTCTTT.

This chain joins TRBV28 and TRBJ2-7, with 10 bases that match TRBD2. The CDR3 is 14 amino acids. CDR1 is MDHEN and CDR2 is SYDVKM in the germline V gene. V shed 6 bases and J 12 bases; nucleotides not matched to a gene: 14. DNA for the CDR3: TGTGCCAGCAGCGCACCCTCCCTAGCGGGGGTTCTGTACTTC. It is translated as CASSAPSLAGVLYF.